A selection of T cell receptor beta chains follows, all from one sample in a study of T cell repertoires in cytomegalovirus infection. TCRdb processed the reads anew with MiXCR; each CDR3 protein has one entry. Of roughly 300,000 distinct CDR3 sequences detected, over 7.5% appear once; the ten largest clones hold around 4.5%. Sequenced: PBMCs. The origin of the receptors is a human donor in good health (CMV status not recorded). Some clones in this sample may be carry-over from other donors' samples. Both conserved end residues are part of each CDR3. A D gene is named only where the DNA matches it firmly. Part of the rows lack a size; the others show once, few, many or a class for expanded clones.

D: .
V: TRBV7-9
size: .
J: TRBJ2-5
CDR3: CASSRLVETQYF
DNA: TGTGCCAGCAGCCGACTAGTGGAGACCCAGTACTTC

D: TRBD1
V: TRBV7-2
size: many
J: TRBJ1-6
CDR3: CASSSLGQGSLPLHF
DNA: TGTGCCAGCAGTTCTCTGGGACAGGGTAGTTTACCCCTCCACTTT

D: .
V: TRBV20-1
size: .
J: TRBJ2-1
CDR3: CSARDRRQVFNEQFF
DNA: TGCAGTGCTAGAGATCGGAGACAGGTATTTAATGAGCAGTTCTTC

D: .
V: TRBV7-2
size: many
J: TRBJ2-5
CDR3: CASSLQQETQYF
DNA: TGTGCCAGCAGCTTGCAGCAAGAGACCCAGTACTTC

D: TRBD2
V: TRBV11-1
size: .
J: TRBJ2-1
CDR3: CASSLFASGRGNEQFF
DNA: TGTGCCAGCAGCTTATTTGCTAGCGGGAGGGGTAATGAGCAGTTCTTC

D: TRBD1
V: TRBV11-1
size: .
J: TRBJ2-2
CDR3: CASSLRLISGQGDTGELFF
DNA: TGTGCCAGCAGCTTACGTTTAATAAGTGGACAGGGGGACACCGGGGAGCTGTTTTTT

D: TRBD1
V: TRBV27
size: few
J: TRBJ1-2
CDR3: CASSLSDRGLGYTF
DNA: TGTGCCAGCAGTTTATCCGACAGGGGACTGGGCTACACCTTC

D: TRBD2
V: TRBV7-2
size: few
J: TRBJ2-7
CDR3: CASSLGGLAKYEQYF
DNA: TGTGCCAGCAGCTTAGGGGGACTAGCAAAGTACGAGCAGTACTTC

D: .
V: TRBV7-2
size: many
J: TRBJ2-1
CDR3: CASSLGAGFALPAYNEQFF
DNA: TGTGCCAGCAGCTTAGGGGCCGGGTTCGCGCTTCCAGCCTACAATGAGCAGTTCTTC

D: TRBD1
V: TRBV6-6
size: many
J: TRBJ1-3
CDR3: CASSSGTGEAGNTIYF
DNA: TGTGCCAGCAGCTCTGGGACAGGGGAGGCTGGAAACACCATATATTTT

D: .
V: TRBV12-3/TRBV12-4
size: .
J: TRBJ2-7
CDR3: CASRRDLQSYEQYF
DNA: TGTGCCAGCAGGCGGGACCTACAGTCCTACGAGCAGTACTTC

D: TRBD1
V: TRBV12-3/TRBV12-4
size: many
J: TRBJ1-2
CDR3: CASSFSGQGIYTF
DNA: TGTGCCAGCAGTTTTTCCGGACAGGGTATCTACACCTTC

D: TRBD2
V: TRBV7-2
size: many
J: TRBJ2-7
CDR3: CASSPRTSGNYEQYF
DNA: TGTGCCAGCAGCCCCCGGACTAGCGGTAACTACGAGCAGTACTTC

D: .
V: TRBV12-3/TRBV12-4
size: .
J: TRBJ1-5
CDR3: CASSLVGQASNQSQHF
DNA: TGTGCCAGCAGTTTAGTGGGCCAGGCTAGCAATCAGTCCCAGCATTTT

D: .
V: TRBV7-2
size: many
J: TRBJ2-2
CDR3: CASSLDSGPGELFF
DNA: TGTGCCAGCAGCTTAGACAGCGGACCCGGGGAGCTGTTTTTT

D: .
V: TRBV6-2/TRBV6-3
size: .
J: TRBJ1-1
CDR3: CASRLRLRQIYAEAFF
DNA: TGTGCCAGCAGGCTACGACTGAGACAGATCTACGCTGAAGCTTTCTTT

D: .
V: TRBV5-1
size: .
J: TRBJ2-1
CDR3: CASSLGPQEQFF
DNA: TGCGCCAGCAGCCTGGGGCCCCAAGAGCAGTTCTTC

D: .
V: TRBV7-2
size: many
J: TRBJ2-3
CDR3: CASSRTYTDTQYF
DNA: TGTGCCAGCAGTCGGACGTACACAGATACGCAGTATTTT

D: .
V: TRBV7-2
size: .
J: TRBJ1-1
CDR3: CASAWARRAFF
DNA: TGTGCCAGCGCCTGGGCAAGAAGGGCTTTCTTT

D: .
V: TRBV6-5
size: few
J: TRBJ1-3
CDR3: CASSYATGQLQGAIYF
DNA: TGTGCCAGCAGTTACGCAACAGGACAGCTTCAGGGAGCCATATATTTT

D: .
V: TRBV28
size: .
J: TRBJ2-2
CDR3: CASSRLGNRNTGELFF
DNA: TGTGCCAGCAGTCGGTTGGGAAACAGGAACACCGGGGAGCTGTTTTTT

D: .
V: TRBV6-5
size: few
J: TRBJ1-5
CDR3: CASSYSWFQPQHF
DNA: TGTGCCAGCAGTTACTCGTGGTTTCAGCCCCAGCATTTT

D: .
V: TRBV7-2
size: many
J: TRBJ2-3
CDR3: CASSFRAGFTDTQYF
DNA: TGTGCCAGCAGCTTTCGTGCGGGGTTCACAGATACGCAGTATTTT

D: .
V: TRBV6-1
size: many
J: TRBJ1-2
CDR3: CASREGVFGYTF
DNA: TGTGCCAGCAGGGAAGGGGTATTTGGCTACACCTTC

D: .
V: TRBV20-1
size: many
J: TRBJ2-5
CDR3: CSARGGGETQYF
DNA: TGCAGCGCCAGGGGGGGCGGGGAGACCCAGTACTTC

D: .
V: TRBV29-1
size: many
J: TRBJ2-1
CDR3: CSGVPLGEVRNEQFF
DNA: TGCAGCGGGGTACCACTGGGAGAGGTCCGCAATGAGCAGTTCTTC

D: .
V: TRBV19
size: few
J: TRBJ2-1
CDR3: CASSIRLSENEQFF
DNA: TGTGCCAGTAGTATACGCCTGAGTGAGAATGAGCAGTTCTTC

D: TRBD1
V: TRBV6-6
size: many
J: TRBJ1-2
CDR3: CASSYSTGTGYTF
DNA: TGTGCCAGCAGTTACTCGACAGGGACAGGCTACACCTTC

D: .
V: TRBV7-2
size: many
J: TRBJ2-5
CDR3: CASSLGKGGETQYF
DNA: TGTGCCAGCAGCTTAGGAAAGGGAGGAGAGACCCAGTACTTC

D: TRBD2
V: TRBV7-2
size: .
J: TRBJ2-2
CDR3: CASSRVAGNTGELFF
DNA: TGTGCCAGCAGCCGTGTAGCGGGAAACACCGGGGAGCTGTTTTTT

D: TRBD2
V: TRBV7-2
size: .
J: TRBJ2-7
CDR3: CASSLWSTRGGGANEQYF
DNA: TGTGCCAGCAGCTTATGGTCTACTAGGGGCGGGGGGGCCAACGAGCAGTACTTC

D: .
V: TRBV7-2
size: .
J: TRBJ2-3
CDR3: CASSLAWVSTDTQYF
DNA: TGTGCCAGCAGCCTTGCTTGGGTGAGCACAGATACGCAGTATTTT

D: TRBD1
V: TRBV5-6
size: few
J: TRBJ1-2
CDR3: CASSYDRGKGYTF
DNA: TGTGCCAGCAGCTACGACAGGGGTAAGGGCTACACCTTC

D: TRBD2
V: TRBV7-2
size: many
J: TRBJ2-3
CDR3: CASRLGLAGGTDTQYF
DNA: TGTGCCAGCAGGTTGGGACTAGCGGGGGGCACAGATACGCAGTATTTT

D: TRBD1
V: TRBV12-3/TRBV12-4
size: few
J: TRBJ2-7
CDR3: CASSLLQDRPYEQYF
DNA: TGTGCCAGCAGTTTGTTACAGGACAGGCCCTACGAGCAGTACTTC

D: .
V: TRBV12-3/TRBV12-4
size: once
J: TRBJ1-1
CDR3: CASSLQGINTEAFF
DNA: TGTGCCAGCAGTTTACAGGGAATAAACACTGAAGCTTTCTTT

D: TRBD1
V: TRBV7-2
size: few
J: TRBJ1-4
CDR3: CASSLVRQGATNEKLFF
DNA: TGTGCCAGCAGCTTAGTTAGACAGGGGGCGACTAATGAAAAACTGTTTTTT

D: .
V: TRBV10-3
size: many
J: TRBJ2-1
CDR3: CAISDVGKSSYNEQFF
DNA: TGTGCCATCAGTGACGTCGGCAAAAGCTCCTACAATGAGCAGTTCTTC

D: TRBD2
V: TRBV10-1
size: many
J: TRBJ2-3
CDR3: CASSEFTGGLDTQYF
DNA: TGCGCCAGCAGTGAGTTTACGGGAGGTTTAGATACGCAGTATTTT

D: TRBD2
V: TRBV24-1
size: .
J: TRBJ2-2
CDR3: CATSGAGETGELFF
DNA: TGTGCCACCAGTGGAGCGGGGGAAACCGGGGAGCTGTTTTTT

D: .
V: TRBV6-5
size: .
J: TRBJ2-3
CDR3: CASSYSVISTDTQYF
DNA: TGTGCCAGCAGTTACTCCGTGATTAGCACAGATACGCAGTATTTT

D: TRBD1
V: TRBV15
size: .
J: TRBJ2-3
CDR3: CATKGQGTTDTQYF
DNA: TGTGCCACCAAAGGACAGGGTACGACAGATACGCAGTATTTT

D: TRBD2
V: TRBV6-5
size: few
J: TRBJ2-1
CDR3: CASSYAAGSNEQFF
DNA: TGTGCCAGCAGTTACGCAGCGGGAAGCAATGAGCAGTTCTTC

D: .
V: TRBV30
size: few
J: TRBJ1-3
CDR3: CAWNPSPAGFSGNTIYF
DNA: TGTGCCTGGAACCCCTCCCCCGCAGGATTCTCTGGAAACACCATATATTTT

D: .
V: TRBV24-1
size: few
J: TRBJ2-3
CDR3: CATSDFGQTSTDTQYF
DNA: TGTGCCACCAGTGATTTCGGACAGACTAGCACAGATACGCAGTATTTT

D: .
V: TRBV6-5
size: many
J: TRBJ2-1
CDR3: CASSYSLPGRVRHEQFF
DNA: TGTGCCAGCAGTTACTCTCTTCCGGGACGGGTGCGTCATGAGCAGTTCTTC

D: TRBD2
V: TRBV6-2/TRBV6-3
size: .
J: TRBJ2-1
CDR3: CASSPGLAGYSYNEQFF
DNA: TGTGCCAGCAGTCCAGGACTAGCGGGGTACTCCTACAATGAGCAGTTCTTC

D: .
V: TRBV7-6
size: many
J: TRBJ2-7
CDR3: CASSLGAGIYEQYF
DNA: TGTGCCAGCAGCTTAGGTGCGGGAATCTACGAGCAGTACTTC

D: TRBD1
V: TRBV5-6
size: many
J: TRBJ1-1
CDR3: CASSLWTGIGTEAFF
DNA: TGTGCCAGCAGCTTATGGACAGGGATAGGCACTGAAGCTTTCTTT

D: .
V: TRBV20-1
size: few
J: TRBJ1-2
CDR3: CSAHTYSYGYTF
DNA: TGCAGTGCTCACACATACTCCTATGGCTACACCTTC

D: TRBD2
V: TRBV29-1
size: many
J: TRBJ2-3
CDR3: CSVVILRTSGRARDTQYF
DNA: TGCAGCGTTGTTATACTCAGGACTAGCGGGAGGGCCCGTGATACGCAGTATTTT

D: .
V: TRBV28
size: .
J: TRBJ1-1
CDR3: CASSGRVGTEAFF
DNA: TGTGCCAGCAGTGGCAGGGTGGGGACTGAAGCTTTCTTT

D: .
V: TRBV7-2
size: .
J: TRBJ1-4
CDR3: CASSLLGGGSSEKLFF
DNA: TGTGCCAGCAGCCTCCTGGGGGGAGGTTCTAGTGAAAAACTGTTTTTT

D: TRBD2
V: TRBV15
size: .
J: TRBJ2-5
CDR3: CPTSRDPSGKETQYF
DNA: TGTCCCACCAGCAGAGATCCCAGCGGGAAGGAGACCCAGTACTTC

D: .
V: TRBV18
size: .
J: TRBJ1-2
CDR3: CASSPPTGRYGYTF
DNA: TGTGCCAGCTCACCACCAACAGGGCGCTATGGCTACACCTTC

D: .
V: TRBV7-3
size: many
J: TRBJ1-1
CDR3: CASSLTGERPEAFF
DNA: TGTGCCAGCAGCCTGACAGGAGAAAGGCCTGAAGCTTTCTTT

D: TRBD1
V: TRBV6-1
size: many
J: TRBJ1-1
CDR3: CASSEGGTGRELKPRTEAFF
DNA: TGTGCCAGCAGTGAAGGGGGGACAGGGAGAGAGCTAAAACCGAGGACTGAAGCTTTCTTT

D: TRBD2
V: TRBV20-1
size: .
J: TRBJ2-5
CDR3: CSAGFSGGHQETQYF
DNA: TGCAGTGCTGGCTTCTCGGGAGGGCACCAAGAGACCCAGTACTTC